The TCR beta chain under discussion was sequenced for a study of shared clonotypes between healthy human individuals. This CDR3 region has 16 residues. The J segment lost 3 bases and the V segment lost 1 base, leaving 4 bases of the junction unmatched. Germline values: CDR1 MGHRA, CDR2 YSYEKL. Sequencing used immunoSEQ multiplex PCR; TCRdb keeps in-frame clones, though not all of them. The sample holds approximately 2.4 million clones; approximately 96% are singletons and the top ten take approximately 0.13%. This chain links TRBV4-1 with TRBJ2-2; TRBD2 matches at 8 bases. The sample comprised naive CD4+ T cells sorted from blood. The subset: CD45RA+ positively selected. The receptor's source is a man aged 18 to 35 in good health. Written as DNA, the CDR3 is TGCGCCAGCAGCCAAGGGCGGGGGGCCGACACCGGGGAGCTGTTTTTT. Translating gives CASSQGRGADTGELFF.